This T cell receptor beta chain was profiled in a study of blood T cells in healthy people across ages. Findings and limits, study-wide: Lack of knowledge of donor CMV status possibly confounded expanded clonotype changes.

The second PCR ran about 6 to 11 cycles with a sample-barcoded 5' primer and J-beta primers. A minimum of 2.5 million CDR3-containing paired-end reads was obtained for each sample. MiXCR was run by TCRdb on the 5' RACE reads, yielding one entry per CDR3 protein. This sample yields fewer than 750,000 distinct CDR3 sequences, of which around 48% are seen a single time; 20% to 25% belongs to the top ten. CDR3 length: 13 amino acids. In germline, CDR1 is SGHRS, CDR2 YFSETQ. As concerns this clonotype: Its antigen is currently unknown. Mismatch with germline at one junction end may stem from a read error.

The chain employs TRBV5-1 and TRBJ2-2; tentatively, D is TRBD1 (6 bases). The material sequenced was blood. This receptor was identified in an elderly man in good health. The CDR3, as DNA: TGTGCCAGCAGCCAGGGGTTTGAGAGGGAGCTGTTTTTT. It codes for CASSQGFERELFF.